Shown below are 24 T cell receptor beta chains from a single sample sequenced in a study of T cells after yellow fever vaccination. Each CDR3 protein is one row after TCRdb ran MiXCR on the 5' RACE reads. The data hold approximately 350,000 distinct CDR3 sequences, with roughly 11% observed a single time. This specimen was PBMCs, taken on the day of the first yellow fever vaccination. These receptors all stem from a young man who received the YFV17D yellow fever vaccine.

In this sample, this clonotype turned up a few times. The chain uses TRBV12-3 or TRBV12-4 and TRBJ2-2; the D gene is possibly TRBD2 (5 bases). This CDR3 has 14 residues. V lost 2 bases to trimming and J lost 4 bases, with 8 bases between them. CDR3 DNA sequence: TGTGCCAGCAGTTTAAGTAGCGCCACCGGGGAGCTGTTTTTT. Its protein product is CASSLSSATGELFF.

Concerning this clonotype itself: A much larger clone lies one base from this, so it may be a read error. The J gene is TRBJ1-1, the V gene TRBV7-2; D is ambiguous. Deletions cut 4 bases from V and 1 base from J, with 7 bases between. Germline CDR1 is SGHTA and CDR2 is FQGNSA. The CDR3 has 13 amino acids. The CDR3 is CASSSHENTEAFF. The CDR3, as DNA: TGTGCCAGCAGCTCCCATGAGAACACTGAAGCTTTCTTT.

This clonotype turned up a few times. The V call is TRBV6-6, the J call TRBJ2-3, with D perhaps assigned TRBD1 or TRBD2 (6 bases each). Trimming pared 7 bases from V and 0 bases from J, leaving 11 bases between. Germline V lookup: CDR1 MNHNY, CDR2 SVGAGI (reference sequence). The CDR3 is made up of 14 amino acids. The CDR3 DNA sequence: TGTGCCAGCATCTGGGGGGCCAGCACAGATACGCAGTATTTT. Protein product: CASIWGASTDTQYF.

This clonotype was seen at least ten times. The rearrangement links TRBV12-3 or TRBV12-4 to TRBJ2-3, with 13 bases that match TRBD2. Unmatched junction bases numbered 11, after V lost 5 bases and J lost 0 bases. The CDR3 is made up of 19 amino acids. Here the CDR3 reads CASSDPGLAGALSTDTQYF. CDR3 bases: TGTGCCAGCAGTGACCCTGGACTAGCGGGGGCCCTTAGCACAGATACGCAGTATTTT.

In this sample, this clonotype turned up a few times. V gene TRBV12-3 or TRBV12-4 combines with J gene TRBJ2-7; 7 bases match TRBD1. The J segment lost 1 base and the V segment lost 3 bases, leaving 6 bases of the junction unmatched. The CDR3 extends over 15 amino acids. The CDR3 region has the DNA TGTGCCAGCAGTTTTGACAAGGGACAGTCCTACGAGCAGTACTTC. Protein sequence: CASSFDKGQSYEQYF.

V and J are TRBV10-2 and TRBJ2-2; 10 positions match TRBD2. Looked up from germline, CDR1 is WSHSY and CDR2 is SAAADI. V lost 4 bases to trimming and J lost 6 bases; unmatched junction nucleotides: 5. The CDR3 has 15 amino acids. Here the CDR3 reads CASSGGSGGPGELFF. The CDR3 DNA reads TGCGCCAGCAGTGGGGGTAGCGGGGGGCCCGGGGAGCTGTTTTTT.

The chain links TRBV5-1 to TRBJ1-4; 9 bases line up with TRBD1. Germline V gene lookup returns CDR1 SGHRS and CDR2 YFSETQ. The CDR3 covers 14 residues. V lost 4 bases and J lost 7; bases outside the gene matches: 5. This CDR3 is CASSRGQGSEKLFF. DNA of the CDR3: TGCGCCAGCAGCCGGGGACAGGGATCTGAAAAACTGTTTTTT. The variable domain in full, completed from reference TRBV5-1 and TRBJ1-4, reads KAGVTQTPRYLIKTRGQQVTLSCSPISGHRSVSWYQQTPGQGLQFLFEYFSETQRNKGNFPGRFSGRQFSNSRSEMNVSTLELGDSALYLCASSRGQGSEKLFFGSGTQLSVL.

This clonotype showed up many times. V usage is TRBV5-1 and J usage is TRBJ2-1; weak D call: TRBD1 (6 bases). CDR3 length equals 15 residues. Per the germline V gene, CDR1 is SGHRS and CDR2 is YFSETQ. The germline V and J ends were trimmed by 3 bases and 3 bases, with 13 bases remaining between them. In DNA, the CDR3 is TGCGCCAGCAGCTCTCAGGGGTACCTCTACAATGAGCAGTTCTTC. Translated: CASSSQGYLYNEQFF.

The V gene is TRBV9, the J gene TRBJ2-1; maybe TRBD2 (5 bases). Germline CDR1 and CDR2: SGDLS and YYNGEE. V lost 0 bases, J lost 6 bases, and 7 bases lay in between. The CDR3 is 13 residues long. In nucleotides, the CDR3 is TGTGCCAGCAGCGTAGGACTACTCAATGAGCAGTTCTTC. Its translation: CASSVGLLNEQFF.

This clonotype has more than one count but fewer than ten. This CDR3 is CASSHVGTGAYNEQFF. As DNA, the CDR3 is TGCGCCAGCAGCCACGTGGGGACAGGGGCCTACAATGAGCAGTTCTTC. The rearrangement uses TRBV4-1 and TRBJ2-1; 10 positions agree with TRBD1. This CDR3 comprises 16 residues. Losses at the gene ends were 3 bases for V and 2 bases for J; bases not matched to a gene: 4. Per germline, CDR1 MGHRA and CDR2 YSYEKL.

This clonotype was seen a handful of times. The V gene is TRBV5-4, the J gene TRBJ2-5, with D possibly matching TRBD2 (6 bases). Germline V gene lookup returns CDR1 SGHNT and CDR2 YYREEE (reference sequence). The ends were cut back, 1 base at V and 5 bases at J, with 12 bases in the middle. The CDR3 runs 14 residues. The CDR3 nucleotides read TGTGCCAGCAGCTTGTGGGGGGAAGGTGAGACCCAGTACTTC. Its translation is CASSLWGEGETQYF. The variable domain in full, with the rest retrieved from reference TRBV5-4 and TRBJ2-5, is ETGVTQSPTHLIKTRGQQVTLRCSSQSGHNTVSWYQQALGQGPQFIFQYYREEENGRGNFPPRFSGLQFPNYSSELNVNALELDDSALYLCASSLWGEGETQYFGPGTRLLVL.

The rearrangement links TRBV7-2 to TRBJ2-5; D gene ambiguous. The ends were cut back, 5 bases at V and 9 bases at J, with 19 bases in the middle. This CDR3 has 14 amino acids. Germline V gene data show CDR1 as SGHTA and CDR2 as FQGNSA. The CDR3 DNA sequence: TGTGCCAGCAGCCTGAGCAGAGCGACAAGGGCCCAGTACTTC. Amino acids: CASSLSRATRAQYF.

The rearrangement uses TRBV5-1 and TRBJ1-2; 8 nucleotides match TRBD1. Germline V gene data show CDR1 as SGHRS and CDR2 as YFSETQ. V lost 4 bases to trimming and J lost 9 bases; unmatched junction nucleotides: 11. The CDR3 length is 14 residues. The CDR3: CASSLQDRARSYTF. The CDR3 nucleotides are TGCGCCAGCAGCCTACAGGACAGGGCCAGGAGCTACACCTTC. The variable domain in full, with the rest retrieved from reference TRBV5-1 and TRBJ1-2, is KAGVTQTPRYLIKTRGQQVTLSCSPISGHRSVSWYQQTPGQGLQFLFEYFSETQRNKGNFPGRFSGRQFSNSRSEMNVSTLELGDSALYLCASSLQDRARSYTFGSGTRLTVV.

This clonotype was found a few times. V is TRBV7-2 and J is TRBJ2-3, with 12 bases identical to TRBD2. V was clipped by 2 bases and J by 3 bases; unmatched bases: 9. Germline V CDR1 and CDR2: SGHTA, FQGNSA. The CDR3 extends over 18 amino acids. CDR3 amino acids: CASSLSASGGAVTDTQYF. The CDR3 coding sequence is TGTGCCAGCAGCTTATCGGCTAGCGGGGGGGCAGTTACAGATACGCAGTATTTT. The full variable domain, completed using reference TRBV7-2 and TRBJ2-3, is GAGVSQSPSNKVTEKGKDVELRCDPISGHTALYWYRQSLGQGLEFLIYFQGNSAPDKSGLPSDRFSAERTGGSVSTLTIQRTQQEDSAVYLCASSLSASGGAVTDTQYFGPGTRLTVL.

In its sample, this clonotype was seen a few times. The J gene is TRBJ1-4, the V gene TRBV4-3, with 7 bases matching TRBD1. The CDR3 has 15 amino acids. After removal of 1 base from V and 6 bases from J, the junction contained 5 bases not matched to a gene. Per the germline V gene, CDR1 is LGHNA and CDR2 is YSLEER. CDR3 sequence (DNA): TGCGCCAGCAGCCAAGGAGCGACAGGGTATGAAAAACTGTTTTTT. This sequence encodes CASSQGATGYEKLFF.

The DNA of the CDR3 is TGTGCCAGCAGTTTCTTTCAGGTGACCCGCATCCCCTACGAGCAGTACGTC. Its protein is CASSFFQVTRIPYEQYV. The genes are TRBV28 and TRBJ2-7; D is uncertain. The V gene's germline CDR1 is MDHEN and CDR2 SYDVKM. The CDR3 extends over 17 amino acids. Trimming left V 3 bases short and J 2 bases short, with 20 bases between.

This clonotype occurred a few times. This chain links TRBV28 with TRBJ1-6; no clear D. From germline, CDR1 is MDHEN and CDR2 SYDVKM. The CDR3 loop spans 13 amino acids. The ends were cut back, 2 bases at V and 14 bases at J, with 13 bases in the middle. The CDR3 here is CASSLSIEGTLHF. DNA of the CDR3: TGTGCCAGCAGTTTAAGTATAGAGGGAACCCTCCACTTT.

A few counts support this clonotype. CDR3 nucleotide sequence: TGTGCCAGCCTCGGGGGGGTAGGCAATCAGCCCCAGCATTTT. Translated: CASLGGVGNQPQHF. The V gene is TRBV12-3 or TRBV12-4, the J gene TRBJ1-5, with D perhaps matching TRBD1 (5 bases). V dropped 8 bases and J dropped 2 bases, with 13 bases sitting between them. There are 14 residues in the CDR3.

The chain recombines TRBV28 with TRBJ2-7; TRBD2 might be the D (5 bases). The V and J ends lost 8 bases and 6 bases respectively, with 11 bases between them. Per the germline V gene, CDR1 is MDHEN and CDR2 is SYDVKM. CDR3 length equals 11 residues. DNA of the CDR3: TGTGCCAGCTCTGGGAGACGCGAGCAGTACGTC. Encoded protein: CASSGRREQYV.

In its sample, this clonotype was seen many times. The V call is TRBV20-1, the J call TRBJ2-3; the D gene could be TRBD1 or TRBD2 (6 bases each). CDR3 size: 18 residues. V gave up 1 base and J gave up 2 bases, with 22 bases separating them. CDR1 and CDR2 (germline): DFQATT, SNEGSKA (reference sequence). The CDR3 here is CSARGRRTTRGTTDTQYF. CDR3 DNA: TGCAGTGCTAGAGGCAGGCGAACGACTAGGGGGACCACAGATACGCAGTATTTT.

The sample holds a few counts of this clonotype. The V and J genes are TRBV20-1 and TRBJ1-1; 8 nucleotides agree with TRBD1. J gave up 3 bases and V 2 bases, and 8 bases lay outside the gene matches. The CDR3 spans 15 residues. CDR1 is DFQATT, CDR2 SNEGSKA, per germline (reference sequence). The CDR3 sequence: CSARQGARQDTEAFF. The CDR3 bases are TGCAGTGCTAGACAGGGGGCGCGTCAGGACACTGAAGCTTTCTTT.

The chain has TRBV6-1 and TRBJ2-7; no clear D. This CDR3 has 14 residues. Trimming removed 6 bases at V and 0 bases at J, with 12 bases between. From germline, CDR1 is MNHNS and CDR2 SASEGT. CDR3: CASSPDTDSYEQYV. The CDR3 DNA is TGTGCCAGCAGCCCCGACACGGACTCCTACGAGCAGTACGTC.

This clonotype was seen a few times. A junction boundary mismatches the germline segment, possibly from a read error. The chain links TRBV6-2 or TRBV6-3 to TRBJ2-7; 10 bases agree with TRBD1. Germline V gives CDR1 MNHEY, CDR2 SVGEGT. The length of the CDR3 is 14 residues. The CDR3 is CASRLPGTGALWNF. The CDR3 DNA reads TGTGCCAGCAGACTACCCGGGACAGGGGCTCTTTGGAACTTC.

This clonotype came up a few times. The rearrangement links TRBV14 to TRBJ1-1; the D gene is possibly TRBD1 (6 bases). Germline V lookup: CDR1 SGHDN, CDR2 FVKESK. The V end was cut by 10 bases, the J end by 0 bases, with 12 bases between. The CDR3 runs to 13 residues. The CDR3 region has the DNA TGTGCCACCTCGGACAGTTTGAACACTGAAGCTTTCTTT. This encodes CATSDSLNTEAFF.